These 25 T cell receptor beta chains share one sample of origin, sequenced in a study of blood T cell repertoires in COVID-19. Libraries were prepared by immunoSEQ multiplex PCR; TCRdb keeps only in-frame clonotypes and omits some of them. The data contain about 110,000 clones, about four fifths of them singletons. Sequenced input: peripheral blood. These receptors came from a woman aged 60-75 years with acute or convalescent COVID-19.

Written as DNA, the CDR3 is TGTGCCTGGGGGGCCCTCTGGGCCGAGGAGCTGTTTTTT. It specifies CAWGALWAEELFF. The rearrangement uses TRBV30 and TRBJ2-2, with D perhaps matching TRBD1 (5 bases). CDR1 is GTSNPN and CDR2 is SVGIG in the germline V gene (reference sequence). The CDR3 extends over 13 amino acids. V lost 5 bases and J 10 bases, leaving 17 bases between the germline ends.

In this sample, this clone turned up once. The chain recombines TRBV4-2 with TRBJ2-1, with 9 bases matching TRBD2. The CDR3 extends over 17 amino acids. Germline trimming cut 3 bases from V and 1 base from J; bases unmatched to any gene: 7. Per germline, CDR1 LGHNA and CDR2 YNFKEQ. The CDR3 DNA reads as TGTGCCAGCAGCCAGCGCCTTCTAGCGGGGTCCTACAATGAGCAGTTCTTC. Encoded protein: CASSQRLLAGSYNEQFF.

This clone was detected once. The rearrangement uses TRBV9 and TRBJ2-7, with 9 nucleotides matching TRBD1. Per germline, CDR1 SGDLS and CDR2 YYNGEE. The CDR3 is 14 residues long. The V segment lost 4 bases and the J segment 6 bases; nucleotides outside the gene matches: 8. The CDR3 sequence is CASSTRDREGEQYF. The CDR3 DNA is TGTGCCAGCAGCACCCGGGACAGGGAGGGCGAGCAGTACTTC.

This clone was recorded a few times. V and J are TRBV6-1 and TRBJ2-7, with D maybe TRBD2 (5 bases). V dropped 1 base and J dropped 0 bases, with 13 bases sitting between them. The CDR3 totals 16 residues. Looked up from germline, CDR1 is MNHNS and CDR2 is SASEGT. Written as DNA, the CDR3 is TGTGCCAGCAGTGAAGGCGTCGGAGGCAGCTCCTACGAGCAGTACTTC. It specifies CASSEGVGGSSYEQYF.

The chain joins TRBV29-1 to TRBJ2-7, with 7 bases lining up with TRBD1. Unmatched junction bases numbered 4, after V lost 0 bases and J lost 2 bases. CDR1 is SQVTM, CDR2 ANQGSEA, per germline. The CDR3 length is 14 residues. DNA for the CDR3: TGCAGCGTTGAAGATAGACAGGGAACCTACGAGCAGTACTTC. It translates to CSVEDRQGTYEQYF.

This rearrangement joins TRBV4-2 to TRBJ2-7, with 7 bases aligning to TRBD2. The CDR3 length is 16 residues. The ends lost 0 bases at V and 8 bases at J; junction bases unmatched: 13. Germline CDR1 reads LGHNA; CDR2 reads YNFKEQ. This CDR3 is CASSQDLARETSQQYF. CDR3 sequence (DNA): TGTGCCAGCAGCCAAGATCTTGCGCGGGAGACGAGCCAGCAGTACTTC.

The J gene is TRBJ2-1, the V gene TRBV19; 13 positions match TRBD2. The CDR3 has 18 residues. The V gene end was trimmed by 2 bases and the J gene end by 4 bases; junction bases not matched to a gene: 8. CDR1 and CDR2 (germline): LNHDA, SQIVND (reference sequence). CDR3 in DNA: TGTGCCAGTAGTATAAGGGGACTAGCGGGAAGGTTGTACAATGAGCAGTTCTTC. The encoded protein is CASSIRGLAGRLYNEQFF.

This clone was detected once. The chain recombines TRBV19 with TRBJ1-1, with unresolved D. The germline V gene has CDR1 LNHDA and CDR2 SQIVND (reference sequence). This CDR3 contains 15 residues. V dropped 3 bases and J dropped 4 bases, with 15 bases sitting between them. Written as DNA, the CDR3 is TGTGCCAGTAGTATGACTCCGGGATGGGGCACTGAAGCTTTCTTT. This gives the protein CASSMTPGWGTEAFF.

This sequence joins TRBV27 and TRBJ2-7; a possible D gene is TRBD2 (5 bases). CDR1 MNHEY and CDR2 SMNVEV come from the germline V gene (reference sequence). The germline V and J ends were trimmed by 5 bases and 2 bases, with 13 bases remaining between them. The CDR3 is 14 amino acids. CDR3 protein: CASSPHGVPYEQYF. The CDR3 DNA follows: TGTGCCAGCAGTCCTCACGGGGTCCCCTACGAGCAGTACTTC.

There are a few counts of this clone. This sequence joins TRBV6-5 and TRBJ1-2; 7 bases fit TRBD1. CDR3 length equals 13 residues. Trimming at V came to 6 bases and at J to 5 bases, leaving 6 bases not matched to a gene. Per the germline V gene, CDR1 is MNHEY and CDR2 is SVGAGI. As DNA, the CDR3 is TGTGCCAGCAGCACCACAGGGGATTATGGCTACACCTTC. It codes for CASSTTGDYGYTF.

This clone has a single count. The rearrangement uses TRBV6-5 and TRBJ1-2; no clear D. There are 14 residues in the CDR3. CDR1 is MNHEY, CDR2 SVGAGI, per germline. V was clipped by 0 bases and J by 6 bases, with 11 bases between them. This chain's CDR3 is CASSYSTRTNGYTF. The DNA of the CDR3 is TGTGCCAGCAGTTACTCGACCCGGACTAATGGCTACACCTTC.

This chain connects TRBV4-2 to TRBJ2-2; 10 bases are a match to TRBD2. The CDR3 totals 17 residues. The V and J ends lost 0 bases and 4 bases, in that order; junction bases with no gene match: 5. Germline CDR1 and CDR2: LGHNA and YNFKEQ. In DNA, the CDR3 is TGTGCCAGCAGCCAAGATGAGCGGGGGGGCTTCACCGGGGAGCTGTTTTTT. It yields the protein CASSQDERGGFTGELFF.

The V gene is TRBV19, the J gene TRBJ2-7, with D perhaps matching TRBD1 (5 bases). This CDR3 has 14 amino acids. The germline CDR1 and CDR2 sequences are LNHDA and SQIVND (reference sequence). Trimming removed 3 bases from V and 2 bases from J, with 11 bases in between. The CDR3 here is CASSIRASPYEQYF. The CDR3 nucleotides read TGTGCCAGTAGTATCAGGGCGAGCCCCTACGAGCAGTACTTC. Based on the CDR3 plus reference TRBV19 and TRBJ2-7, the full variable domain is DGGITQSPKYLFRKEGQNVTLSCEQNLNHDAMYWYRQDPGQGLRLIYYSQIVNDFQKGDIAEGYSVSREKKESFPLTVTSAQKNPTAFYLCASSIRASPYEQYFGPGTRLTVT.

The chain has TRBV19 and TRBJ1-5; TRBD1 matches 8 bases. Trimming at V came to 2 bases and at J to 5 bases, leaving 2 bases not matched to a gene. Germline-derived CDR1 and CDR2 are LNHDA and SQIVND (reference sequence). The CDR3 is made up of 14 amino acids. CDR3 residues: CASSISGGDQPQHF. The CDR3 DNA reads TGTGCCAGTAGTATATCAGGGGGCGATCAGCCCCAGCATTTT. The whole variable domain, remainder taken from reference TRBV19 and TRBJ1-5, is DGGITQSPKYLFRKEGQNVTLSCEQNLNHDAMYWYRQDPGQGLRLIYYSQIVNDFQKGDIAEGYSVSREKKESFPLTVTSAQKNPTAFYLCASSISGGDQPQHFGDGTRLSIL.

This clone was counted only a few times. One end of the junction fails to match germline, which may point to a read error. The genes are TRBV6-6 and TRBJ2-7, with 8 bases aligning to TRBD1. Germline V gene data show CDR1 as MNHNY and CDR2 as SVGAGI (reference sequence). CDR3 length: 17 residues. The CDR3 region has the DNA TGTGCCAGCAGTCCACGTTGGGGGTCAGGGGGCTCCGACGAGCAGTACTTC. Translating it yields CASSPRWGSGGSDEQYF.

The chain links TRBV19 to TRBJ1-2; the D is unclear. The V gene lost 3 bases and the J gene lost 8 bases, with 13 bases spanning the gap. The V gene's germline CDR1 is LNHDA and CDR2 SQIVND (reference sequence). The CDR3 is 13 amino acids. The CDR3 is CASSIGRVVGYTF. The DNA of the CDR3 is TGTGCCAGTAGTATCGGTCGGGTCGTCGGCTACACCTTC. Full variable domain (missing parts from reference TRBV19 and TRBJ1-2): DGGITQSPKYLFRKEGQNVTLSCEQNLNHDAMYWYRQDPGQGLRLIYYSQIVNDFQKGDIAEGYSVSREKKESFPLTVTSAQKNPTAFYLCASSIGRVVGYTFGSGTRLTVV.

The rearrangement joins TRBV7-9 to TRBJ1-6; D uncertain. Germline CDR1 reads SEHNR; CDR2 reads FQNEAQ (reference sequence). There are 14 residues in the CDR3. The V end lost 4 bases, the J end lost 8 bases, and 12 bases lay between the germline ends. The CDR3 DNA reads as TGTGCCAGCAGCTCCGAGGAGTCCTATTCACCCCTCCACTTT. It is translated as CASSSEESYSPLHF.

The chain joins TRBV5-1 to TRBJ2-4; D remains ambiguous. The length of the CDR3 is 13 residues. Deletions cut 5 bases from V and 3 bases from J, with 9 bases between. The germline CDR1 and CDR2 sequences are SGHRS and YFSETQ. CDR3 loop: CASSENSKNIQYF. In DNA form, the CDR3 reads TGCGCCAGCAGTGAGAATAGCAAAAACATTCAGTACTTC.

This chain links TRBV5-1 with TRBJ2-3; 12 positions agree with TRBD2. Germline V lookup: CDR1 SGHRS, CDR2 YFSETQ. CDR3 size: 17 residues. With 0 bases clipped from V and 1 base from J, the junction kept 3 bases outside the gene matches. The CDR3: CASSLGTSGGRTDTQYF. The CDR3 DNA reads as TGCGCCAGCAGCTTGGGTACTAGCGGGGGGCGCACAGATACGCAGTATTTT.

CDR3 in amino acids: CASSLDFRGGYTF. Written as DNA, the CDR3 is TGTGCCAGCAGCTTAGATTTTAGGGGAGGCTACACCTTC. This sequence joins TRBV11-2 and TRBJ1-2, with D possibly matching TRBD1 (5 bases). The CDR3 consists of 13 residues. Per germline, CDR1 SGHAT and CDR2 FQNNGV. Trimming removed 0 bases at V and 8 bases at J, with 10 bases between.

V gene TRBV11-2 combines with J gene TRBJ2-3; D is possibly TRBD2 (6 bases). The CDR3 sequence is 17 residues long. Trimming removed 2 bases at V and 0 bases at J, with 15 bases between. Germline lookup yields CDR1 SGHAT and CDR2 FQNNGV. The CDR3 sequence is CASSLIGGALSTDTQYF. As DNA, the CDR3 is TGTGCCAGCAGCTTAATTGGCGGGGCCCTAAGCACAGATACGCAGTATTTT.

This clone has just one count. The chain employs TRBV7-8 and TRBJ2-2, with D tentatively TRBD2 (5 bases). Per germline, CDR1 SGHVS and CDR2 FQNEAQ. The CDR3 contains 15 residues. V was shortened by 5 bases and J by 1 base, with 11 bases between the two germline ends. CDR3 nucleotides: TGTGCCAGCAGCCCGAGCGGCATGAACACCGGGGAGCTGTTTTTT. As protein: CASSPSGMNTGELFF.

This chain links TRBV6-5 with TRBJ1-5; unclear D gene. The V gene's germline CDR1 is MNHEY and CDR2 SVGAGI. V lost 7 bases and J 0 bases, leaving 10 bases between the germline ends. The CDR3 spans 14 residues. The CDR3 DNA is TGTGCCAGCACTGGGCAGGCTAGCAATCAGCCCCAGCATTTT. It encodes CASTGQASNQPQHF.

Concerning this clone itself: One end of the junction is discordant with germline, which a read error may explain. The chain couples TRBV3-1 (or the pseudogene TRBV3-2) to TRBJ2-7; 10 bases fit TRBD2. The CDR3 has 14 residues. Germline CDR1 reads LGHDT; CDR2 reads YNNKEL (reference sequence). In nucleotides, the CDR3 is TGTGCTAGCAGTTTTAGCGGGAGGTCCTACGAGCAGTACTTC. Amino acids: CASSFSGRSYEQYF.

V is TRBV29-1 and J is TRBJ1-2; a possible D gene is TRBD1 (5 bases). The CDR3 has 18 amino acids. Trimming cost V 6 bases and J 0 bases, with 26 bases left between them. Germline V lookup: CDR1 SQVTM, CDR2 ANQGSEA. DNA of the CDR3: TGCAGCGTCGACTCCGGCCTTCAGGGTTACCAAGCTAACTATGGCTACACCTTC. This codes for CSVDSGLQGYQANYGYTF.